Shown below are 5 T cell receptor beta chains from a single sample sequenced in a study of control samples from healthy donors and cancer patients. Clones were sequenced by immunoSEQ multiplex PCR, and TCRdb holds only the in-frame ones, with some missing. The table lists about 270,000 clones, over 75% of them singletons. The sample comprised PBMCs. The receptor source for this set is a woman aged 55-70 years with lung cancer.

The chain uses TRBV4-1 and TRBJ2-5; D is undetermined. Germline values: CDR1 MGHRA, CDR2 YSYEKL. CDR3 length: 14 residues. V was clipped by 0 bases and J by 5 bases, with 10 bases between them. CDR3 nucleotide sequence: TGCGCCAGCAGCCAAGATCGACGAGGCGAGACCCAGTACTTC. This gives the protein CASSQDRRGETQYF.

V and J are TRBV6-5 and TRBJ1-6; D call uncertain. Germline CDR1 is MNHEY and CDR2 is SVGAGI. The length of the CDR3 is 15 residues. V gave up 10 bases and J gave up 0 bases, with 13 bases separating them. CDR3 in amino acids: CAISASDSYNSPLHF. CDR3 nucleotides: TGTGCCATTTCAGCTAGTGACTCCTATAATTCACCCCTCCACTTT.

The V gene is TRBV3-1 (or the pseudogene TRBV3-2), the J gene TRBJ1-2; 7 nucleotides agree with TRBD1. Germline V CDR1 and CDR2: LGHDT, YNNKEL (reference sequence). The junction had 3 bases not matched to a gene; V was cut back by 3 bases and J by 5 bases. The CDR3 extends over 13 amino acids. This CDR3 reads CASSHSTGYGYTF. For the CDR3, the DNA is TGTGCCAGCAGCCATTCGACAGGGTATGGCTACACCTTC.

The V call is TRBV29-1, the J call TRBJ2-3, with D perhaps TRBD1 or TRBD2 (6 bases each). Trimming cost V 7 bases and J 5 bases, with 16 bases left between them. Germline V gene data show CDR1 as SQVTM and CDR2 as ANQGSEA. This CDR3 is built from 13 residues. The CDR3 sequence is CSAKEGGVDTQYF. The CDR3 region has the DNA TGCAGCGCCAAGGAGGGGGGTGTAGATACGCAGTATTTT.

This chain joins TRBV15 and TRBJ2-5; no clear D. There are 16 residues in the CDR3. V lost 0 bases and J lost 2, with 13 bases in between. The germline CDR1 and CDR2 sequences are LNHNV and YYDKDF (reference sequence). CDR3 in DNA: TGTGCCACCAGCAGAGATCGGAGTTTAGTACAAGAGACCCAGTACTTC. Its translation is CATSRDRSLVQETQYF.